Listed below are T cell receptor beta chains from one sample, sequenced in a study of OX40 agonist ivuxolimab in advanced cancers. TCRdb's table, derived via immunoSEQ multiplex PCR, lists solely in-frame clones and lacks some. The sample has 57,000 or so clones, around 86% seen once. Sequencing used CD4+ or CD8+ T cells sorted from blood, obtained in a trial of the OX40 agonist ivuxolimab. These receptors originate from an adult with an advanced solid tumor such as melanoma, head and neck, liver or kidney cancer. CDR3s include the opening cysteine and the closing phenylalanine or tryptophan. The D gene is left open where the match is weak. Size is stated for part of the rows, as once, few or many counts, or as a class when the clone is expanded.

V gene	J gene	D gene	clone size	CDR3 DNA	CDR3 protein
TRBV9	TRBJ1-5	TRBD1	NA	TGTGCCAGCAGTGAAGGACAGGGATTAAATCAGCCCCAGCATTTT	CASSEGQGLNQPQHF
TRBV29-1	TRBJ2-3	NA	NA	TGCAGCGTTGGGACAGTCCCAGATACGCAGTATTTT	CSVGTVPDTQYF
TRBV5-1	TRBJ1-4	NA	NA	TGCGCCAGCAGCTTGGGTGGGAGTGAAAAACTGTTTTTT	CASSLGGSEKLFF
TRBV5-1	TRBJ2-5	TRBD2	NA	TGCGCCAGCAGCTTGGCAGCGGGAGGTGTAGAGACCCAGTACTTC	CASSLAAGGVETQYF
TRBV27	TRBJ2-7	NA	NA	TGTGCCAGCAGTTCCCGGACAGTAACCTACGAGCAGTACTTC	CASSSRTVTYEQYF
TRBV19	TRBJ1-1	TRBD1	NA	TGTGCCAGTAGTATGCCAGGGGGAAGGCCTGAAGCTTTCTTT	CASSMPGGRPEAFF
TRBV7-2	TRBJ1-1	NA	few	TGTGCCAGCCGTGAGGACATGAACACTGAAGCTTTCTTT	CASREDMNTEAFF
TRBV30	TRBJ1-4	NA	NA	TGTGCCTGGAGTCCCACAAGGGGGGAAAAACTGTTTTTT	CAWSPTRGEKLFF
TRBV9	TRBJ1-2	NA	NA	TGTGCCAGCAGCGTATATAACTATGGCTACACCTTC	CASSVYNYGYTF
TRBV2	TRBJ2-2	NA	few	TGTGCCAGCAGTATAGCAGGGAACACCGGGGAGCTGTTTTTT	CASSIAGNTGELFF
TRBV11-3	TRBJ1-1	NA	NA	TGTGCCAGCAGCTTAGGGGTCGCCACTGAAGCTTTCTTT	CASSLGVATEAFF
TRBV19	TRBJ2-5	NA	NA	TGTGCCAGTAGTCATGTAGGGGGGCTGGAGACCCAGTACTTC	CASSHVGGLETQYF
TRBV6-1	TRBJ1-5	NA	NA	TGTGCCAGCGTAATTGAGGGCCCTAGCAATCAGCCCCAGCATTTT	CASVIEGPSNQPQHF
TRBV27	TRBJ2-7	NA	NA	TGTGCCAGCAGTCCCTATAGTGGTAGTGCCTACGAGCAGTACTTC	CASSPYSGSAYEQYF
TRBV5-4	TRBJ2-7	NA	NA	TGTGCCAGCAGCTTGGCAGCGGAAAGCTCCTACGAGCAGTACTTC	CASSLAAESSYEQYF
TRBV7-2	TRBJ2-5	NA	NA	TGTGCCAGCAGAAAGACCGGGTCCCAACTTTCCTTACAAGAGACCCAGTACTTC	CASRKTGSQLSLQETQYF
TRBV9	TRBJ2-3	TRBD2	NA	TGTGCCAGCAGCCTTCGGGCGGGAGGGGTTGGTACGCAGTATTTT	CASSLRAGGVGTQYF
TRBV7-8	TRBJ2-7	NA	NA	TGTGCCAGCAGCCCACGGACAGTGAGCTCCTACGAGCAGTACTTC	CASSPRTVSSYEQYF
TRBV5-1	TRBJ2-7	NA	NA	TGCGCCAGCAGCTTGGGAGCCTACGAGCAGTACTTC	CASSLGAYEQYF
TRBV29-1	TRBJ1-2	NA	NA	TGCAGCGTACACGAAGAGGGGGTCGGGTATGGCTACACCTTC	CSVHEEGVGYGYTF
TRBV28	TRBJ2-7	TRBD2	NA	TGTGCCAGCAGTTTACAAGGACTAGCCCCCCGTTACGAGCAGTACTTC	CASSLQGLAPRYEQYF
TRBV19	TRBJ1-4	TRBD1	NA	TGTGCCAGTGTTGACAGGGGCGAGGAAAAACTGTTTTTT	CASVDRGEEKLFF
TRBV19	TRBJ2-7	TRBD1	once	TGTGCCACCCAACGACAGGGCTCCTACGAGCAGTACTTC	CATQRQGSYEQYF
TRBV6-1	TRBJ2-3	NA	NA	TGTGCCAGCAGTGAACCCGGGGATCGTCGAGCCTTAGATACGCAGTATTTT	CASSEPGDRRALDTQYF
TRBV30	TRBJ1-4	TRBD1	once	TGTGCCTGGGGTAGACAGGGAATGGGTGAAAAACTGTTTTTT	CAWGRQGMGEKLFF
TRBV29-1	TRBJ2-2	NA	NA	TGCAGCGTTGTCTCTCAGGGAGGTTTCAGAACCGGGGAGCTGTTTTTT	CSVVSQGGFRTGELFF
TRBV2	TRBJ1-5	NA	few	TGTGCCAGCAGTCAACAGATTAGCAATCAGCCCCAGCATTTT	CASSQQISNQPQHF
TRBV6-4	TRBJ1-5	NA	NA	TGTGCCAGCAGCATCAATGGGGGCCAGAATCAGCCCCAGCATTTT	CASSINGGQNQPQHF
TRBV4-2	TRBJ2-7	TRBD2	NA	TGTGCCAGCAGCCAATCCCTAGCGGGAGGTTCCTACGAGCAGTACTTC	CASSQSLAGGSYEQYF
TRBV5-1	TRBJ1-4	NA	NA	TGCGCCAGCAGCTTGGCTATTTCGGTTCAGGGGCTCAGCGGTAATGAAAAACTGTTTTTT	CASSLAISVQGLSGNEKLFF
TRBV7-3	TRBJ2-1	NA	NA	TGTGCCAGCAGCTTAACTAGCGTTAAACGCTACAATGAGCAGTTCTTC	CASSLTSVKRYNEQFF
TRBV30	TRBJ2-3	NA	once	TGTGCCTGGAGTGTACTGAGGGGGACGGCTAGGAGGGGCTTAGATACGCAGTATTTT	CAWSVLRGTARRGLDTQYF
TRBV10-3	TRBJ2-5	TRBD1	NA	TGTGCCATCAGTGAGTCGACAGGGGCTGGGGAGACCCAGTACTTC	CAISESTGAGETQYF
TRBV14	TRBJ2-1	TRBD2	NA	TGTGCCAGCAGTCAACTAGCGGGAGGGCCTAGCTCCTACAATGAGCAGTTCTTC	CASSQLAGGPSSYNEQFF
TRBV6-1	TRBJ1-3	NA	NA	TGTGCCAGCAGTGAATCCGACACCTCTGGAAACACCATATATTTT	CASSESDTSGNTIYF